These T cell receptor beta chains were read from a single sample in a study of T cell responses to AZD1222 COVID-19 vaccine. The protocol was immunoSEQ multiplex PCR, while the TCRdb copy is restricted to in-frame clones and leaves out a portion. Here the sample spans approximately 70,000 clones, 80% being singletons. This material consisted of peripheral blood, taken 28 days after the second AZD1222 dose. These receptors all stem from an adult who received the AZD1222 COVID-19 vaccine. Both conserved end residues are trimmed from each CDR3.

TRBV19	TRBJ2-6	ASSPGRGVPSGANVLT
TRBV6-2/TRBV6-3	TRBJ1-5	ASSYSRVISNQPQH
TRBV30	TRBJ2-5	AWSQTQETQY
TRBV5-6	TRBJ2-7	ASSYRDGSYEQY
TRBV3-1/TRBV3-2	TRBJ2-7	ASTKGQSYEQY
TRBV6-2/TRBV6-3	TRBJ2-3	ASSSEDTQY
TRBV28	TRBJ1-5	ASSLSRTGVQPQH
TRBV24-1	TRBJ2-1	ATSDQSGRGRNEQF
TRBV5-1	TRBJ1-1	ASSLAGTGLNTEAF
TRBV12-5	TRBJ2-5	ASMSSGKETQY
TRBV6-5	TRBJ1-1	ASSPAGTGRTEAF
TRBV5-1	TRBJ2-2	ASSRGDGNTGELF
TRBV4-2	TRBJ2-3	ASSQDLLAGRTDTQY
TRBV11-2	TRBJ2-1	ASSLDTIPFYNEQF
TRBV18	TRBJ1-2	ASSPEGGNYGYT
TRBV21-1	TRBJ2-7	ASTNSGRRYEQY
TRBV7-6	TRBJ2-2	AVRGAGANTGELF
TRBV2	TRBJ2-3	ASSDSAVGWGTQY
TRBV28	TRBJ1-6	ASSSLTGTSPLH
TRBV28	TRBJ1-2	ASSLGVVDGYT
TRBV7-6	TRBJ2-1	ASSLGAFGGQAANEQF
TRBV30	TRBJ2-7	AWTQGYEQY
TRBV5-1	TRBJ2-7	ASSLRQGALPGVEQY
TRBV12-3/TRBV12-4	TRBJ1-2	ASSLRGLYGYT
TRBV19	TRBJ2-3	ASSMWQGGTDTQY
TRBV28	TRBJ2-1	ASSPLGAGKDEQF
TRBV28	TRBJ2-1	ASSLIAGTSSYNEQF
TRBV6-5	TRBJ1-1	ASTLRGGNTEAF
TRBV10-3	TRBJ2-2	AISPTRLAGNTGELF
TRBV29-1	TRBJ1-1	SVSSSWNTEAF
TRBV28	TRBJ2-2	ASWQENTGELF
TRBV11-1	TRBJ2-3	ASSLAQLTPQY
TRBV5-1	TRBJ2-3	ASSRTGSPDTQY
TRBV19	TRBJ1-6	ASSMLSREWGNSPLH
TRBV15	TRBJ2-2	ATSRDNRGAEYNTGELF
TRBV24-1	TRBJ2-5	ATGNAGGEETQY
TRBV2	TRBJ1-1	ASSQTGVTEAF
TRBV3-1/TRBV3-2	TRBJ2-3	ASSRLAGSTDTQY
TRBV21-1	TRBJ1-2	ASSKGGRATYPGYT
TRBV2	TRBJ1-5	ASSTGPQDQPQH
TRBV6-2/TRBV6-3	TRBJ2-2	ASSYGTVSTGELF
TRBV3-1/TRBV3-2	TRBJ2-3	ASSLTGSTDTQY
TRBV2	TRBJ1-1	ASDGQPNTEAF
TRBV29-1	TRBJ2-5	SHQDRGKETQY
TRBV7-2	TRBJ1-5	ASSLQPTDNQPQH
TRBV10-3	TRBJ1-6	AISEPGQGTYGNSPLH
TRBV24-1	TRBJ2-1	ATSDWTSGDYNEQF
TRBV2	TRBJ1-5	ASSVEPLQPQH
TRBV12-3/TRBV12-4	TRBJ1-1	ASSSGWNTEAF
TRBV5-5	TRBJ1-5	ASSTGTETQH
TRBV6-6	TRBJ2-7	ASSYGLSSYEQY
TRBV28	TRBJ1-6	ASSLLYNSPLH
TRBV28	TRBJ2-3	ASSFNGNTDTQY
TRBV4-3	TRBJ2-6	ASSLRSSGESGANVLT
TRBV28	TRBJ1-2	ASSGIVQGNYGYT
TRBV28	TRBJ2-3	ASSFPLQRPSTDTQY
TRBV5-1	TRBJ2-7	AKRPGVYEQY
TRBV11-2	TRBJ1-1	ASSFPVDSSNTEAF
TRBV5-8	TRBJ2-3	ASSLPISTDTQY
TRBV7-2	TRBJ2-1	ASSLNQGTHNEQF